The 24 T cell receptor beta chains presented below share a single source sample, sequenced in a study of identical twins. Each CDR3 protein is one row after TCRdb ran MiXCR on the 5' RACE reads. The profile shows 350,000 to 450,000 distinct CDR3 sequences, about 18% of them singletons. Sequencing was carried out using naive T cells sorted from blood. These receptors all stem from a man aged 50 to 59 in good health.

This chain links TRBV12-3 or TRBV12-4 with TRBJ1-1; D ambiguous. This CDR3 has 17 amino acids. Trimming pared 1 base from V and 4 bases from J, leaving 19 bases between. The CDR3 region is CASSLVNLIGRPTEAFF. The CDR3 DNA sequence: TGTGCCAGCAGTTTAGTGAACCTGATTGGTAGGCCCACTGAAGCTTTCTTT.

The CDR3 sequence is CASSQDGVGTGDNEQFF. CDR3 nucleotide sequence: TGCGCCAGCAGCCAAGATGGGGTCGGGACAGGGGACAATGAGCAGTTCTTC. The chain joins TRBV4-3 to TRBJ2-1; 10 bases are a match to TRBD1. This CDR3 contains 17 residues. V lost 0 bases, J lost 5 bases, and 7 bases stayed unmatched. The V gene's germline CDR1 is LGHNA and CDR2 YSLEER.

The sample holds a few counts of this clonotype. This sequence joins TRBV5-1 and TRBJ2-6; maybe TRBD2 (6 bases). Trimming took 2 bases from V and 2 from J, leaving 8 bases between them. This CDR3 has 15 amino acids. CDR1 and CDR2 (germline): SGHRS, YFSETQ. In DNA form, the CDR3 reads TGCGCCAGCAGCTTCCGACTAGCTGGGGCCAACGTCCTGACTTTC. Encoded protein: CASSFRLAGANVLTF.

The table lists this clonotype with a few counts. The gene calls are TRBV9 and TRBJ2-4; D is unclear. CDR1 is SGDLS and CDR2 is YYNGEE in the germline V gene. The CDR3 totals 17 residues. V lost 3 bases to trimming and J lost 7 bases, with 23 bases between them. CDR3 nucleotides: TGTGCCAGCAGCGCTCTCCCAACAGAGAGCGCGAGGAACATTCAGTACTTC. Translating gives CASSALPTESARNIQYF.

This clonotype was counted many times. This chain connects TRBV7-2 to TRBJ2-2, with D unclear. The V gene lost 3 bases and the J gene lost 4 bases, with 6 bases spanning the gap. The CDR3 is made up of 13 amino acids. CDR1 and CDR2 (germline): SGHTA, FQGNSA. In nucleotides, the CDR3 is TGTGCCAGCAGCTTCGGGTTCACCGGGGAGCTGTTTTTT. Translation gives CASSFGFTGELFF.

The genes are TRBV20-1 and TRBJ2-1; 10 nucleotides align to TRBD2. From germline, CDR1 is DFQATT and CDR2 SNEGSKA (reference sequence). Germline trimming cut 7 bases from V and 12 bases from J; bases unmatched to any gene: 12. The CDR3 totals 13 residues. The CDR3 loop reads CSVPTSGYGWQFF. In DNA form, the CDR3 reads TGCAGTGTTCCGACTAGCGGGTACGGATGGCAGTTCTTC.

This chain uses TRBV3-1 with TRBJ1-1, with 8 nucleotides matching TRBD1. In germline, CDR1 is LGHDT, CDR2 YNNKEL (reference sequence). V lost 4 bases and J lost 8; bases outside the gene matches: 12. The CDR3 has 15 residues. The CDR3 spells CASSPGAGGAGEAFF. The CDR3 nucleotides are TGTGCCAGCAGCCCCGGGGCAGGGGGCGCGGGAGAAGCTTTCTTT. Full variable domain (missing parts from reference TRBV3-1 and TRBJ1-1): DTAVSQTPKYLVTQMGNDKSIKCEQNLGHDTMYWYKQDSKKFLKIMFSYNNKELIINETVPNRFSPKSPDKAHLNLHINSLELGDSAVYFCASSPGAGGAGEAFFGQGTRLTVV.

A word on this clonotype: Possible read error: a much larger clone is one base away. This sequence joins TRBV18 and TRBJ1-1, with 7 bases identical to TRBD1. CDR1 is KGHSH and CDR2 is LQKENI in the germline V gene. The CDR3 spans 16 residues. V lost 3 bases to trimming and J lost 0 bases; unmatched junction nucleotides: 7. The CDR3 bases are TGTGCCAGCTCACCCGGGACAGAGGGCGTGAACACTGAAGCTTTCTTT. Its translation is CASSPGTEGVNTEAFF. The full variable domain, completed using reference TRBV18 and TRBJ1-1, is NAGVMQNPRHLVRRRGQEARLRCSPMKGHSHVYWYRQLPEEGLKFMVYLQKENIIDESGMPKERFSAEFPKEGPSILRIQQVVRGDSAAYFCASSPGTEGVNTEAFFGQGTRLTVV.

At least ten counts were recorded for this clonotype. The chain combines TRBV11-3 with TRBJ2-7; D remains ambiguous. Germline-derived CDR1 and CDR2 are SGHNT and YENEEA. V was clipped by 1 base and J by 5 bases, with 12 bases between them. The CDR3 totals 14 residues. In nucleotides, the CDR3 is TGTGCCAGCAGCTTAGTCGGTCGAATTGACGAGCAGTACTTC. Translating it yields CASSLVGRIDEQYF.

The CDR3 DNA reads as TGTGCCAGCAGTTTTATTGCATTCGGGGGGCAACGATGGGAGCAGTACTTC. Encoded protein: CASSFIAFGGQRWEQYF. The chain has TRBV27 and TRBJ2-7; a weak D match, TRBD2 (7 bases). The CDR3 extends over 17 amino acids. V lost 3 bases to trimming and J lost 7 bases, with 25 bases between them. Germline lookup yields CDR1 MNHEY and CDR2 SMNVEV (reference sequence).

This chain connects TRBV7-2 to TRBJ1-5, with no clear D. Germline CDR1 and CDR2: SGHTA and FQGNSA. The ends were cut back, 5 bases at V and 2 bases at J, with 13 bases in the middle. This CDR3 spans 15 amino acids. This CDR3 reads CASSPNPGRNQPQHF. For the CDR3, the DNA is TGTGCCAGCAGCCCTAACCCGGGTCGCAATCAGCCCCAGCATTTT. The full variable domain, with the rest looked up from reference TRBV7-2 and TRBJ1-5, is GAGVSQSPSNKVTEKGKDVELRCDPISGHTALYWYRQSLGQGLEFLIYFQGNSAPDKSGLPSDRFSAERTGGSVSTLTIQRTQQEDSAVYLCASSPNPGRNQPQHFGDGTRLSIL.

The gene calls are TRBV6-1 and TRBJ2-5, with D perhaps matching TRBD2 (5 bases). The CDR3 length is 14 residues. V dropped 3 bases and J dropped 5 bases, with 13 bases sitting between them. Germline loops: CDR1 MNHNS, CDR2 SASEGT. The DNA for the CDR3 is TGTGCCAGCAGTGACGGGGTAAATTGGGAGACCCAGTACTTC. This gives the protein CASSDGVNWETQYF.

There are many counts of this clonotype. The CDR3 reads CASSYSIRLDQETQYF. For the CDR3, the DNA is TGTGCCAGCAGTTACTCGATCCGTCTGGACCAAGAGACCCAGTACTTC. The chain joins TRBV6-5 to TRBJ2-5; D unresolved. The V gene lost 0 bases and the J gene lost 0 bases, with 11 bases spanning the gap. CDR3 size: 16 residues. CDR1 and CDR2 from the germline V gene are MNHEY and SVGAGI.

This clonotype showed up just a few times. The chain has TRBV5-5 and TRBJ2-1, with TRBD2 matching 10 bases. The CDR3 is made up of 15 amino acids. The germline CDR1 and CDR2 sequences are SGHKS and YYEKEE (reference sequence). Germline trimming cut 5 bases from V and 7 bases from J; bases unmatched to any gene: 9. The CDR3: CASSSGTSVRNEQFF. The CDR3 bases are TGTGCCAGCAGTTCCGGGACTAGCGTAAGGAATGAGCAGTTCTTC. Together with reference TRBV5-5 and TRBJ2-1, the CDR3 gives the full variable domain: DAGVTQSPTHLIKTRGQQVTLRCSPISGHKSVSWYQQVLGQGPQFIFQYYEKEERGRGNFPDRFSARQFPNYSSELNVNALLLGDSALYLCASSSGTSVRNEQFFGPGTRLTVL.

There are many counts of this clonotype. The chain links TRBV4-1 to TRBJ2-5; the match to TRBD1 covers 7 bases. Per the germline V gene, CDR1 is MGHRA and CDR2 is YSYEKL. V lost 0 bases and J lost 3; bases outside the gene matches: 10. The CDR3 runs to 17 residues. The CDR3 loop reads CASSQDGPTGAEETQYF. The CDR3 region has the DNA TGCGCCAGCAGCCAAGATGGGCCCACAGGGGCGGAAGAGACCCAGTACTTC.

The chain couples TRBV9 to TRBJ2-7, with no clear D. The CDR3 totals 13 residues. The germline V gene has CDR1 SGDLS and CDR2 YYNGEE. Trimming removed 0 bases from V and 0 bases from J, with 4 bases in between. This CDR3 reads CASSVGSSYEQYF. The CDR3 nucleotides are TGTGCCAGCAGCGTAGGAAGCTCCTACGAGCAGTACTTC.

This clonotype was counted at least ten times. The gene calls are TRBV6-2 or TRBV6-3 and TRBJ2-3; D call uncertain. This CDR3 is 13 amino acids long. Trimming removed 10 bases from V and 1 base from J, with 12 bases in between. Looked up from germline, CDR1 is MNHEY and CDR2 is SVGEGT. For the CDR3, the DNA is TGTGCCACCTCCTCCGGGCGCACAGATACGCAGTATTTT. This gives the protein CATSSGRTDTQYF.

This clonotype appeared a few times. The chain has TRBV20-1 and TRBJ2-5; D gene ambiguous. The germline V gene encodes CDR1 DFQATT and CDR2 SNEGSKA (reference sequence). V was cut by 0 bases and J by 13 bases, with 12 bases left in between. This CDR3 contains 11 residues. The CDR3 loop reads CSARDGPIGYF. The CDR3 DNA is TGCAGTGCTAGAGATGGTCCCATAGGGTACTTC.

The chain combines TRBV7-8 with TRBJ2-5; D remains ambiguous. Germline CDR1 reads SGHVS; CDR2 reads FQNEAQ. This CDR3 region has 14 residues. This chain's CDR3 is CAGGSVGQQETQYF. CDR3 coding DNA: TGTGCAGGCGGCTCGGTCGGGCAGCAAGAGACCCAGTACTTC.

This clonotype was seen ten or more times. This rearrangement joins TRBV4-1 to TRBJ2-3; D is ambiguous. The V end was cut by 0 bases, the J end by 1 base, with 11 bases between. The CDR3 length is 16 residues. Germline values: CDR1 MGHRA, CDR2 YSYEKL. The DNA for the CDR3 is TGCGCCAGCAGCCAAGAGGAACATCTAGGCACAGATACGCAGTATTTT. It yields the protein CASSQEEHLGTDTQYF.

The CDR3 region is CASSPIRRESDTQYF. Written as DNA, the CDR3 is TGTGCCAGCAGCCCAATCAGGCGGGAGTCGGATACGCAGTATTTT. This chain uses TRBV7-2 with TRBJ2-3; 7 nucleotides match TRBD2. After removal of 5 bases from V and 6 bases from J, the junction contained 11 bases not matched to a gene. This CDR3 is 15 amino acids long. Germline CDR1 reads SGHTA; CDR2 reads FQGNSA.

The sample holds a few counts of this clonotype. This chain connects TRBV5-6 to TRBJ1-5; TRBD1 aligns across 10 bases. Germline V lookup: CDR1 SGHDT, CDR2 YYEEEE. V shed 4 bases and J 7 bases; nucleotides not matched to a gene: 8. CDR3 length equals 15 residues. DNA of the CDR3: TGTGCCAGCAGCCCGACAGGGGGCGGGGGACAGCCCCAGCATTTT. Residues: CASSPTGGGGQPQHF.

The CDR3 DNA reads TGTGCCAGCAGTGAACGGGGCAGGGCGGTGAACACTGAAGCTTTCTTT. It translates to CASSERGRAVNTEAFF. V usage is TRBV6-1 and J usage is TRBJ1-1; D perhaps matches TRBD1 (5 bases). The CDR3 loop spans 16 amino acids. V was shortened by 2 bases and J by 0 bases, with 13 bases between the two germline ends. Germline CDR1 is MNHNS and CDR2 is SASEGT.

This clonotype was seen repeatedly, ten times or more. The genes are TRBV7-2 and TRBJ2-5; 9 bases line up with TRBD1. CDR3 length: 14 amino acids. Germline lookup yields CDR1 SGHTA and CDR2 FQGNSA. After removal of 3 bases from V and 5 bases from J, the junction contained 4 bases not matched to a gene. The CDR3 bases are TGTGCCAGCAGCTTGACAGGGGGATTGGAGACCCAGTACTTC. This codes for CASSLTGGLETQYF.